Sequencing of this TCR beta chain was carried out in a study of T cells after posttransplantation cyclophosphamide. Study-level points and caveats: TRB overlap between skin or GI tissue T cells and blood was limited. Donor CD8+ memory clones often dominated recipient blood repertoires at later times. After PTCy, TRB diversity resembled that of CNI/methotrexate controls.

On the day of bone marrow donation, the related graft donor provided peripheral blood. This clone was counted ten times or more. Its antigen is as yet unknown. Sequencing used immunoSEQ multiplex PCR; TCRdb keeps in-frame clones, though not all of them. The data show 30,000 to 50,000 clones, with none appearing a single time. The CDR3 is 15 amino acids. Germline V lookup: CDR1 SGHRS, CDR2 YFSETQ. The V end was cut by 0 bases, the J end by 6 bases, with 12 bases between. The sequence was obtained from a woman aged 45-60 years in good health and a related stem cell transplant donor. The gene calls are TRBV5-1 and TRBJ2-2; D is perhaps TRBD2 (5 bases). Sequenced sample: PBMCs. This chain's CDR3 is CASSLAGIVAGELFF. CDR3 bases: TGCGCCAGCAGCTTGGCGGGGATCGTAGCCGGGGAGCTGTTTTTT. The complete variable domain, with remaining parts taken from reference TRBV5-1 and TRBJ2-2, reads KAGVTQTPRYLIKTRGQQVTLSCSPISGHRSVSWYQQTPGQGLQFLFEYFSETQRNKGNFPGRFSGRQFSNSRSEMNVSTLELGDSALYLCASSLAGIVAGELFFGEGSRLTVL.